What follows describes a single TCR beta chain. 5' RACE with UMI labels generated the TRB cDNA libraries. From the 5' RACE reads, TCRdb lists one entry per CDR3 protein and no DNA. This listing includes about 50,000 distinct CDR3 sequences. The entry originates in a study of CXCR3-negative and CXCR3-positive naive CD8 T cells. This CDR3 is 14 amino acids long. CDR1 LNHDA and CDR2 SQIVND come from the germline V gene (reference sequence). Sequencing was done on a sample of naive CXCR3- CD8+ T cells from blood. Subset in this sample: CD45RO-CCR7+CD27+CD95- naive CD8+ T cells lacking CXCR3 (TNR3-). The chain combines TRBV19 with TRBJ1-5; TCRdb gives TRBD1 as the D gene, but with no DNA this cannot be confirmed. The sequence was obtained from a human donor in good health. Some clones in this sample may be carry-over from other donors' samples. The CDR3 here is CASSLDRANQPQHF.